This T cell receptor beta chain is drawn from a study of cytomegalovirus exposure and HLA in healthy donors. With 60 Vbeta and 13 Jbeta primers, the PCR was carried out. Only in-frame clones appear in the TCRdb table, and some are missing; sequencing was by immunoSEQ multiplex PCR. The repertoire holds 90,000 to 150,000 clones, with about 60% as singletons. Deletions cut 11 bases from V and 2 bases from J, with 10 bases between. In germline, CDR1 is LNHDA, CDR2 SQIVND (reference sequence). The CDR3 loop spans 12 amino acids. Material: PBMCs. The receptor comes from a man aged 35-49 years in good health and CMV-seropositive. The chain carries TRBV19 and TRBJ1-5; TRBD1 might be the D (5 bases). Here the CDR3 reads CAGGGGNQPQHF. In DNA, the CDR3 is TGTGCCGGGGGAGGGGGCAATCAGCCCCAGCATTTT.